One sample yielded the 2 T cell receptor beta chains listed below, sequenced in a study of regulatory T cells in long-lasting Graves disease. The time point was: persistent/refractory GD, antithyroid drugs over 5 years with positive TRAb. Scientists built the TCR library using RNA that was extracted from PBMCs. HTBI primers from iRepertoire and Arm-PCR of CDR3 regions yielded the TCR beta libraries. TCRdb re-derived calls from the multiplex PCR reads in MiXCR, one entry per CDR3 protein. The profile shows around 400,000 distinct CDR3 sequences, roughly 25% of them singletons. Sequencing used peripheral blood mononuclear cells (PBMCs), obtained when the disease was refractory, from a patient treated with antithyroid drugs. Receptors were obtained from a woman in her 40s with Graves disease.

The genes are TRBV2 and TRBJ2-1, with 13 bases that match TRBD2. Trimming cost V 6 bases and J 9 bases; bases outside gene matches: 8. Germline lookup yields CDR1 SNHLY and CDR2 FYNNEI. CDR3 size: 15 residues. The CDR3 region is CASSIGLAGAREQFF. In DNA form, the CDR3 reads TGTGCCAGCAGCATCGGACTAGCGGGAGCTCGTGAGCAGTTCTTC.

The chain carries TRBV20-1 and TRBJ1-1; D is unresolved. The CDR3 sequence is 11 residues long. Germline assignment: CDR1 DFQATT and CDR2 SNEGSKA (reference sequence). Trimming took off 3 bases at V and 7 bases at J, with 9 bases between the two ends. The CDR3 here is CSARIGLEAFF. The CDR3, as DNA: TGCAGTGCTAGGATCGGACTTGAAGCTTTCTTT.